This T cell receptor (beta chain) derives from a study of memory CD8 T cells in hepatitis C reinfection. Background on the study: Two donors cleared primary HCV but became chronic after reinfection. Peak reinfection sampling occurred 3 to 8 weeks after detected reinfection.

Germline lookup yields CDR1 SGDLS and CDR2 YYNGEE. The CDR3 consists of 16 residues. V was pared by 4 bases and J by 5 bases, with 18 bases between. Libraries were prepared by immunoSEQ multiplex PCR; TCRdb keeps only in-frame clonotypes and omits some of them. The sample has under 50,000 clones; around 87% are singletons. Time point in this sample: peak reinfection, 3 to 8 weeks after reinfection detection. TCR sequencing was done directly ex vivo on sorted cells, without expansion in vitro. Donors were people who inject drugs in the Montreal HEPCO cohort. Total naive CD8 T cells were sorted as viable CD3+ CD8+ CD45RO- cells from two donors.

This sequence joins TRBV9 and TRBJ2-2, with D perhaps matching TRBD2 (6 bases). The TCR was taken from a man aged 18 to 29 with hepatitis C virus infection. Sequences were obtained from naive CD8+ T cells sorted from blood. Written as DNA, the CDR3 is TGTGCCAGCAGCAGGATTAGCGGAACGGGGACCGGGGAGCTGTTTTTT. Its translation is CASSRISGTGTGELFF.